These 3 T cell receptor beta chains originate from one sample sequenced in a study of T cell responses to AZD1222 COVID-19 vaccine. Repertoires were generated with immunoSEQ multiplex PCR, while TCRdb's copy carries only in-frame clones and drops some. The sample contains around 180,000 clones, 88% of which appear only once. The specimen comprised peripheral blood, sampled 28 days after the second AZD1222 dose. Receptors were obtained from an adult who received the AZD1222 COVID-19 vaccine.

CDR3 nucleotide sequence: TGTGCCAGCAGTGAAGGTCCCAGGGCAGATGGCTACACCTTC. As protein: CASSEGPRADGYTF. The chain joins TRBV6-1 to TRBJ1-2, with D tentatively TRBD1 (5 bases). The germline CDR1 and CDR2 sequences are MNHNS and SASEGT. The CDR3 has 14 residues. Trimming left V 1 base short and J 6 bases short, with 12 bases between.

This clone came up once. The gene calls are TRBV5-1 and TRBJ2-2; 10 positions match TRBD2. This CDR3 spans 16 amino acids. The ends lost 4 bases at V and 4 bases at J; junction bases unmatched: 7. Germline V gives CDR1 SGHRS, CDR2 YFSETQ. The CDR3 bases are TGCGCCAGCAGCCCCCTAGCGGGAGCGAGCACCGGGGAGCTGTTTTTT. As protein: CASSPLAGASTGELFF.

This chain joins TRBV19 and TRBJ2-7, with D perhaps assigned TRBD1 or TRBD2 (5 bases each). The CDR3 consists of 15 residues. V shed 6 bases and J shed 2 bases, with 17 bases lying between them. The V gene's germline CDR1 is LNHDA and CDR2 SQIVND (reference sequence). CDR3 region: CASRTLRDAAYEQYF. CDR3 bases: TGTGCCAGTAGGACGCTTCGGGACGCGGCCTACGAGCAGTACTTC.